Listed here is a single T cell receptor beta chain. As processed by the authors: Amplifying reference gene primers gave estimates of nucleated cell counts. Clones were sequenced by immunoSEQ multiplex PCR, and TCRdb holds only the in-frame ones, with some missing. V and J calls plus clone size are reproduced from that table; the DNA served to infer D and trimming. The sample lists 370,000 or so clones, around 87% occurring once. V was pared by 2 bases and J by 2 bases, with 7 bases of the junction left unmatched. Germline V gives CDR1 SGHDN, CDR2 FVKESK. The length of the CDR3 is 16 residues. In Cohort 3, a recovered donor had either two negative PCRs, clearance, or symptom resolution. The source of the sample is a study of blood T cell repertoires in COVID-19.

The chain links TRBV14 to TRBJ1-2; 8 nucleotides match TRBD1. The sequencing sample was made of PBMCs or T cells enriched from blood (not recorded which). This receptor was taken from a young man who had recovered from COVID-19. CDR3 sequence reads: CASSQSRGQGNYGYTF. The CDR3 region has the DNA TGTGCCAGCAGCCAATCTCGCGGACAGGGAAACTATGGCTACACCTTC.